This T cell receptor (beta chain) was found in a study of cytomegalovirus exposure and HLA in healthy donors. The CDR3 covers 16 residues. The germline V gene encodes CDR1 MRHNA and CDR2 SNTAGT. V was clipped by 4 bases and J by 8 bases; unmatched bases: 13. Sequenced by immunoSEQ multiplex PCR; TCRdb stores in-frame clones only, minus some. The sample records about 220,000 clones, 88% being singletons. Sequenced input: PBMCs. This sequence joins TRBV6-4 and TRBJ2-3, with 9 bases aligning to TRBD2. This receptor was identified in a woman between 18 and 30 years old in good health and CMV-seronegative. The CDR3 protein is CASSVSAGGPSGTQYF. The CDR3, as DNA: TGTGCCAGCAGTGTTTCCGCGGGAGGGCCTAGCGGTACGCAGTATTTT.